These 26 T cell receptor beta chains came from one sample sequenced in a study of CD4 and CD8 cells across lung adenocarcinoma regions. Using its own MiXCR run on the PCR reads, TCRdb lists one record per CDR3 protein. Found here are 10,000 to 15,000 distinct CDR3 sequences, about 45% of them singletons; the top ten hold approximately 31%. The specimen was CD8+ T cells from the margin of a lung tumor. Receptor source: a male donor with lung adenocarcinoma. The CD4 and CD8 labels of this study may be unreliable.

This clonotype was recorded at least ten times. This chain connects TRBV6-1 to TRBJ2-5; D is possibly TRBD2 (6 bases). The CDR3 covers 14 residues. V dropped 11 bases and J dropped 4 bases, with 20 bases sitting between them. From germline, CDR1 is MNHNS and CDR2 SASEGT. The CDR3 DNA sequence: TGTGCCCGCGGGGTTCTAGGGGTCCTAGAGACCCAGTACTTC. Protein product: CARGVLGVLETQYF.

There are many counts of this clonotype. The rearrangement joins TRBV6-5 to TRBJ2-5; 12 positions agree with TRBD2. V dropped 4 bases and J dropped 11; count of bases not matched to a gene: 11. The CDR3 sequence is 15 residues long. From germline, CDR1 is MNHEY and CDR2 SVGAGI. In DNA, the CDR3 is TGTGCCAGCAGTTCCTGGACTAGCGGGATGAATGAGCAGTACTTC. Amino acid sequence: CASSSWTSGMNEQYF.

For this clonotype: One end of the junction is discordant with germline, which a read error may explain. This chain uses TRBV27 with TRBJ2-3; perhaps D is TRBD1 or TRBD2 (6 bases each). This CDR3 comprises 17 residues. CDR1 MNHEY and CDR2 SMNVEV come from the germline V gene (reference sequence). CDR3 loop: CASSSELGGGDTDTQYF. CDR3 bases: TGTGCCAGCAGTTCGGAGCTCGGGGGCGGGGACACAGATACGCAGTATTTC.

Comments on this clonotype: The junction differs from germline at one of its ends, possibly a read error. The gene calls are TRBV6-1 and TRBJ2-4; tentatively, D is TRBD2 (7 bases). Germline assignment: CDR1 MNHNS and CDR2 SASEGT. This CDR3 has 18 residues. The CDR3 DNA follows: TGTGCCAGCAGTGAGACGAGAGGGGGGGGCCGTGACAAAAACATCCAGTACTTC. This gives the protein CASSETRGGGRDKNIQYF.

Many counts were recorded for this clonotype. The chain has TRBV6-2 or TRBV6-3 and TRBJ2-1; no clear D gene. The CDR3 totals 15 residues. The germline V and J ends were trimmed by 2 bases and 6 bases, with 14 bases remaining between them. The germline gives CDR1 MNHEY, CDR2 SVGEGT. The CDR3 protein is CASSYDDSVPNEQFF. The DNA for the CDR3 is TGTGCCAGCAGTTACGACGACTCCGTTCCCAATGAGCAGTTCTTC.

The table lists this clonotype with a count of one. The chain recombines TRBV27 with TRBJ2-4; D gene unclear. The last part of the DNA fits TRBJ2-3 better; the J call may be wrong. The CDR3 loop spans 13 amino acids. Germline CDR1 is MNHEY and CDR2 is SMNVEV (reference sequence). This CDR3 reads CASGLTTTNTQYF. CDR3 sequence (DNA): TGTGCCAGCGGCCTTACAACCACAAACACTCAGTATTTT.

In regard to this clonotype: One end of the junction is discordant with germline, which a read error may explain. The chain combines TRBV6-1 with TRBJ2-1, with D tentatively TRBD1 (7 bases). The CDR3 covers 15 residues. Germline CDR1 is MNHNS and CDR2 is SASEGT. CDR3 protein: CASSTLEGAYNAQFF. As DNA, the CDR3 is TGTGCCAGCAGTACCTTGGAGGGGGCCTACAATGCGCAGTTCTTT.

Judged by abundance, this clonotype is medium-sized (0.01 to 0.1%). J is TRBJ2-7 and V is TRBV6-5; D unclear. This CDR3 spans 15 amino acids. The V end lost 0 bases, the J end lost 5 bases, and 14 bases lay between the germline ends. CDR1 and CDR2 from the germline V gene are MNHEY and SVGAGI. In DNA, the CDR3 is TGTGCCAGCAGTTACTCGCGAGCCTCGGTCGACGAGCAGTACTTC. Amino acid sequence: CASSYSRASVDEQYF.

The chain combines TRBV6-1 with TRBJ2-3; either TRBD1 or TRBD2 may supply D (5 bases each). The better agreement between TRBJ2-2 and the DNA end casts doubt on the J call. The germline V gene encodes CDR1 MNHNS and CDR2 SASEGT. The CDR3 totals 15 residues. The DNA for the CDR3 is TGTGCCAGCAGTATCCAGGCTGCGAACACCGGGACGCTGTTTTTT. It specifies CASSIQAANTGTLFF.

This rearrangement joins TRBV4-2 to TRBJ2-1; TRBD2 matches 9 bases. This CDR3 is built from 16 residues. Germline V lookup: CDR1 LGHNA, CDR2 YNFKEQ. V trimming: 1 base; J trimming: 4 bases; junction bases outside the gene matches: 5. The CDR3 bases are TGTGCCAGCAGCCAAGGGTCTAGCGGGATTTACAATGAGCAGTTCTTC. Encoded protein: CASSQGSSGIYNEQFF.

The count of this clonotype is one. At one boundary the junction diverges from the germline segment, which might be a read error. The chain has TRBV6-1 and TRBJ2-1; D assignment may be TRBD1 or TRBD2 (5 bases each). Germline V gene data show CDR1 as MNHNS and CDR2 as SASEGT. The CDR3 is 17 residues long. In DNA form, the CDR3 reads TGTGCCAGCAGTGCGGGGCTCGGGAAACGTGAGCAAGATACCCCGTACTTC. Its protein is CASSAGLGKREQDTPYF.

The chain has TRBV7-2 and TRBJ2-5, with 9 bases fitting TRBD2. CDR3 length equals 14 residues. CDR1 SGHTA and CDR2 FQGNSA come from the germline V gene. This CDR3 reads CAGSGGSDQDIQYF. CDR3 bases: TGTGCGGGCAGCGGGGGGAGTGACCAAGACATCCAGTACTTC.

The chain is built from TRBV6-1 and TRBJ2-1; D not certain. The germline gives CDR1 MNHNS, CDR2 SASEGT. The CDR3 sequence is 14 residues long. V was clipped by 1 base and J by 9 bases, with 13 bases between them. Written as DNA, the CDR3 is TGTGCCAGCAGTGAAGGGTTACTCCTCAGTGAGCAGTTCTTC. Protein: CASSEGLLLSEQFF.

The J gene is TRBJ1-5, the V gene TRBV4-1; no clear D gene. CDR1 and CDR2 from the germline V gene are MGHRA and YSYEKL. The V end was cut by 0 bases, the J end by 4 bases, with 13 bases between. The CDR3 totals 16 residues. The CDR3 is CASSQESGSRNQPQHF. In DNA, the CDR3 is TGCGCCAGCAGCCAAGAATCCGGCAGCCGGAATCAGCCCCAGCATTTT.

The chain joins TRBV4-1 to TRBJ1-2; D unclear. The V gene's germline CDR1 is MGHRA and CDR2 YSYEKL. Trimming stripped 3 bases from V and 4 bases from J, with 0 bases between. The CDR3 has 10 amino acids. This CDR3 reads CASSHYGYTF. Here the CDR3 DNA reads TGCGCCAGCAGCCACTATGGCTACACCTTC.

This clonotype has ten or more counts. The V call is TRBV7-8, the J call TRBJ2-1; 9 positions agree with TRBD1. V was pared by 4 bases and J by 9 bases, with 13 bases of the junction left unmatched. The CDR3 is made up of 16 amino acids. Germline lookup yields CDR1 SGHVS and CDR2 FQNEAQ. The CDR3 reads CASSSSWTGASAEQFF. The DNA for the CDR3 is TGTGCCAGCAGCTCTAGCTGGACAGGGGCATCTGCTGAGCAGTTCTTC.

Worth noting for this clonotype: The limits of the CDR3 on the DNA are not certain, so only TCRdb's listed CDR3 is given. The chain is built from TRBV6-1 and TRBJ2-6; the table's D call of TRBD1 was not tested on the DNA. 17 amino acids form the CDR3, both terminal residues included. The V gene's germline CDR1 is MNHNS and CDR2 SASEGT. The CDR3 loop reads CASTGIGVGSGANVQSF.

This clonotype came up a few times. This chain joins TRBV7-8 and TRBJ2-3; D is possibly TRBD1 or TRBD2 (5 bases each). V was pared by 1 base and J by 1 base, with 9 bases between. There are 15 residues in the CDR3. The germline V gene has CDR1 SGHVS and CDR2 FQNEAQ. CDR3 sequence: CASSLGGYGTDTQYF. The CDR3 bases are TGTGCCAGCAGCTTAGGGGGGTACGGCACAGATACGCAGTATTTT.

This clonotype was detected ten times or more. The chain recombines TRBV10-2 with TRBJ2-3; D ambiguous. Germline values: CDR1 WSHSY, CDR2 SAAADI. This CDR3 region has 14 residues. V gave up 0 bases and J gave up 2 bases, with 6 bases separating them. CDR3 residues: CASSESHITDTQYF. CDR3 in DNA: TGCGCCAGCAGTGAGTCTCACATCACAGATACGCAGTATTTT.

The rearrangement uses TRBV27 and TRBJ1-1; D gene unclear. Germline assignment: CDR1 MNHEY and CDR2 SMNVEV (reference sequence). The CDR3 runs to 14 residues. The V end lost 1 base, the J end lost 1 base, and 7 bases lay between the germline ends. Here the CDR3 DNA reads TGTGCCAGCAGTTTATTTTCCGGGAACACTGAAGCTTTCTTT. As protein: CASSLFSGNTEAFF.

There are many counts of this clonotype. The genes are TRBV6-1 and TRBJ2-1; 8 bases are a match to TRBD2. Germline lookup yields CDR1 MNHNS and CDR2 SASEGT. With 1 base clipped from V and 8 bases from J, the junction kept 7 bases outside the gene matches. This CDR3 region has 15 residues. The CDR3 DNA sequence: TGTGCCAGCAGTGAAGAAGCGGGAGCTGTGTATGAGCAGTTCTTC. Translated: CASSEEAGAVYEQFF.

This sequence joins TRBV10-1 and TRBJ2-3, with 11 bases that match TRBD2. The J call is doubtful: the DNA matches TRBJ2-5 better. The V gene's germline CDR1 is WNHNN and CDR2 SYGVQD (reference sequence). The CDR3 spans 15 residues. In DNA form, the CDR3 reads TGCGCCAGCAGTGATACTAGCGGGGGCGGAGAGACCCAGTACTTC. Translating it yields CASSDTSGGGETQYF.

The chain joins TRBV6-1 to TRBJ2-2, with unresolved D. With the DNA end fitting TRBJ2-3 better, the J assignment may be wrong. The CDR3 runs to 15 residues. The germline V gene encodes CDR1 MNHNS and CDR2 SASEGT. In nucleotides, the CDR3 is TGTGCCAGCTGCAGCGAGGCTGTGAGCACCGGGACGCAGTATTTT. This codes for CASCSEAVSTGTQYF.

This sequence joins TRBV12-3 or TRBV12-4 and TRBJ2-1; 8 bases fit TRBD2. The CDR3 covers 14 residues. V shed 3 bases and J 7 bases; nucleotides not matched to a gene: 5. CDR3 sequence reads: CASSLLSGRNEQFF. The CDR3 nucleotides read TGTGCCAGCAGTTTGTTGAGCGGGAGAAATGAGCAGTTCTTC.

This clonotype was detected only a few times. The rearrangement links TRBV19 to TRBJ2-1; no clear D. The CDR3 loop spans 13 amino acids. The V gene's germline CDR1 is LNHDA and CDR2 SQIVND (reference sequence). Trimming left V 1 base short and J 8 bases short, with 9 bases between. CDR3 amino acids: CASSIAHSYEQFF. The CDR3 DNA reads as TGTGCCAGTAGTATAGCCCACTCGTATGAGCAGTTCTTC.

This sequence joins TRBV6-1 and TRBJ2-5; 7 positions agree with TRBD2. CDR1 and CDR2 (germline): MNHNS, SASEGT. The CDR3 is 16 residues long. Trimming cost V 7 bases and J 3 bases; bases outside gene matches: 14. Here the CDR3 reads CASIGGGGVGKETQYF. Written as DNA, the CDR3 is TGTGCCAGCATTGGGGGGGGGGGAGTTGGCAAAGAGACCCAGTACTTC.